Detailed here is one T cell receptor beta chain. Its antigen is undetermined. The data stem from a study of T cell responses to AZD1222 COVID-19 vaccine. Assay: immunoSEQ multiplex PCR; the TCRdb copy retains only in-frame clones and omits some. Of 130,000 or so clones listed, 80% to 95% were seen once; the top ten hold under 4.5%. Findings of the study overall: Spike-specific TCR breadth and depth both grew after two AZD1222 doses.

The CDR3 runs to 18 residues. Germline values: CDR1 SGHTA, CDR2 FQGNSA. With 1 base clipped from V and 6 bases from J, the junction kept 12 bases outside the gene matches. The chain has TRBV7-2 and TRBJ1-6; 7 nucleotides align to TRBD1. The TCR sequence derives from an adult who received the MenACWY meningococcal vaccine as a control. The source was peripheral blood, collected 28 days after the second dose of the MenACWY control vaccine. The CDR3 sequence: CASSLVPRGQPINSPLHF. The CDR3 nucleotides are TGTGCCAGCAGCTTAGTACCGAGGGGACAGCCTATTAATTCACCCCTCCACTTT.